One and the same sample provided the 19 T cell receptor beta chains below, sequenced in a study of T cell responses to AZD1222 COVID-19 vaccine. Here immunoSEQ multiplex PCR was the method, and the copy in TCRdb shows in-frame clones only, minus some. The table shows about 120,000 clones, with 85% to 90% occurring only once. The sequencing used peripheral blood, collected on day 0 of AZD1222 vaccination. The receptors were gathered from an adult in good health.

The V call is TRBV3-1 (or the pseudogene TRBV3-2), the J call TRBJ2-3; possible D gene TRBD1, 7 bases. The length of the CDR3 is 14 residues. V was cut by 1 base and J by 9 bases, with 14 bases left in between. Germline CDR1 reads LGHDT; CDR2 reads YNNKEL (reference sequence). The DNA for the CDR3 is TGTGCCAGCAGCCAAGTACGACAGGGAGGCACGCAGTATTTT. Protein sequence: CASSQVRQGGTQYF.

This chain links TRBV28 with TRBJ1-1; no firm D call. Trimming took 1 base from V and 5 from J, leaving 14 bases between them. CDR3 length: 15 residues. From germline, CDR1 is MDHEN and CDR2 SYDVKM. The DNA for the CDR3 is TGTGCCAGCAGTTTATTAGGGTCAGGAGGGACTGAAGCTTTCTTT. This encodes CASSLLGSGGTEAFF.

V usage is TRBV3-1 (or the pseudogene TRBV3-2) and J usage is TRBJ2-2; 11 nucleotides line up with TRBD2. J gave up 7 bases and V 1 base, and 2 bases lay outside the gene matches. The CDR3 runs 15 residues. Germline V CDR1 and CDR2: LGHDT, YNNKEL (reference sequence). This chain's CDR3 is CASSQASGGHGELFF. CDR3 DNA sequence: TGTGCCAGCAGCCAAGCTAGCGGGGGGCACGGGGAGCTGTTTTTT.

This rearrangement joins TRBV4-2 to TRBJ1-1; possibly TRBD1 for D (5 bases). Germline V gene sequence: CDR1 LGHNA, CDR2 YNFKEQ. CDR3 size: 18 residues. Trimming removed 0 bases at V and 2 bases at J, with 19 bases between. DNA of the CDR3: TGTGCCAGCAGCCAAGAGCAGGTCAGGGATGGGTCAAACACTGAAGCTTTCTTT. Protein: CASSQEQVRDGSNTEAFF.

This chain uses TRBV20-1 with TRBJ1-2, with D tentatively TRBD1 (5 bases). The germline CDR1 and CDR2 sequences are DFQATT and SNEGSKA (reference sequence). V was shortened by 3 bases and J by 4 bases, with 12 bases between the two germline ends. The CDR3 covers 13 residues. The CDR3 region is CSASLNQGYGYTF. Written as DNA, the CDR3 is TGCAGTGCTAGTCTAAACCAGGGCTATGGCTACACCTTC.

V gene TRBV3-1 (or the pseudogene TRBV3-2) combines with J gene TRBJ2-2; D gene unclear. Trimming cost V 1 base and J 4 bases, with 7 bases left between them. The germline CDR1 and CDR2 sequences are LGHDT and YNNKEL (reference sequence). There are 14 residues in the CDR3. The CDR3 coding sequence is TGTGCCAGCAGCCAAGTTGGCGGCACCGGGGAGCTGTTTTTT. This gives the protein CASSQVGGTGELFF.

J is TRBJ1-1 and V is TRBV2, with D possibly matching TRBD1 (6 bases). Per the germline V gene, CDR1 is SNHLY and CDR2 is FYNNEI. This CDR3 comprises 13 residues. Trimming removed 4 bases from V and 1 base from J, with 7 bases in between. CDR3 region: CASSVGGNTEAFF. The DNA of the CDR3 is TGTGCCAGCAGTGTAGGGGGGAACACTGAAGCTTTCTTT.

This CDR3 reads CASSQDYQRGSPLHF. As DNA, the CDR3 is TGTGCCAGCAGCCAAGACTATCAAAGAGGATCACCCCTCCACTTT. The V gene is TRBV3-1 (or the pseudogene TRBV3-2), the J gene TRBJ1-6; no firm D call. V was clipped by 0 bases and J by 10 bases, with 13 bases between them. Germline V gene sequence: CDR1 LGHDT, CDR2 YNNKEL (reference sequence). This CDR3 is built from 15 residues.

The chain has TRBV30 and TRBJ2-7; 8 bases are a match to TRBD1. The CDR3 covers 14 residues. Per germline, CDR1 GTSNPN and CDR2 SVGIG (reference sequence). V was pared by 1 base and J by 1 base, with 3 bases of the junction left unmatched. CDR3 amino acids: CAWSAGQGSYEQYF. The CDR3 DNA reads TGTGCCTGGAGTGCAGGACAGGGATCCTACGAGCAGTACTTC.

The gene calls are TRBV3-1 (or the pseudogene TRBV3-2) and TRBJ1-2; D possibly corresponds to TRBD1 (5 bases). Germline-derived CDR1 and CDR2 are LGHDT and YNNKEL (reference sequence). This CDR3 is built from 14 residues. The germline V and J ends were trimmed by 5 bases and 5 bases, with 15 bases remaining between them. The CDR3 bases are TGTGCCAGCAGCTCAAGGCCGGGGGGGTATGGCTACACCTTC. Amino acids: CASSSRPGGYGYTF.

V and J are TRBV6-6 and TRBJ1-1; no definite D call. The CDR3 sequence is 14 residues long. Germline CDR1 is MNHNY and CDR2 is SVGAGI (reference sequence). Trimming took off 2 bases at V and 1 base at J, with 8 bases between the two ends. The CDR3 DNA reads TGTGCCAGCAGTTACCCGGGCACGAACACTGAAGCTTTCTTT. Its translation is CASSYPGTNTEAFF.

The chain joins TRBV7-9 to TRBJ2-4; 7 bases line up with TRBD1. Trimming at V came to 5 bases and at J to 0 bases, leaving 16 bases not matched to a gene. Germline values: CDR1 SEHNR, CDR2 FQNEAQ (reference sequence). The length of the CDR3 is 19 residues. The DNA for the CDR3 is TGTGCCAGCAGCCCGCACGGTCGGGACAGCAGCCTAGCCAAAAACATTCAGTACTTC. Its protein is CASSPHGRDSSLAKNIQYF.

The chain links TRBV20-1 to TRBJ1-1, with D possibly TRBD1 on 5 matching bases. Looked up from germline, CDR1 is DFQATT and CDR2 is SNEGSKA (reference sequence). V lost 3 bases to trimming and J lost 7 bases, with 15 bases between them. The CDR3 is made up of 13 amino acids. The CDR3 DNA reads as TGCAGTGCTAGTTTGGGGGGTTGGCGTGAAGCTTTCTTT. Amino acid sequence: CSASLGGWREAFF.

The chain couples TRBV5-4 to TRBJ2-1; 8 bases align to TRBD2. With V trimmed by 0 bases and J by 4 bases, 9 bases remained unmatched. CDR1 is SGHNT and CDR2 is YYREEE in the germline V gene (reference sequence). The CDR3 has 17 amino acids. The CDR3 nucleotides read TGTGCCAGCAGCTTGGGAAACGCCGCGGGGGGATACAATGAGCAGTTCTTC. This sequence encodes CASSLGNAAGGYNEQFF.

V is TRBV5-1 and J is TRBJ2-3; D may be TRBD2 (6 bases). Per the germline V gene, CDR1 is SGHRS and CDR2 is YFSETQ. The CDR3 is 16 residues long. Trimming took 4 bases from V and 4 from J, leaving 19 bases between them. CDR3 loop: CASSAGISGVADTQYF. The CDR3 coding sequence is TGCGCCAGCAGCGCGGGGATTTCGGGGGTGGCAGATACGCAGTATTTT.

V usage is TRBV19 and J usage is TRBJ1-5; no clear D gene. This CDR3 spans 13 amino acids. Germline V gene data show CDR1 as LNHDA and CDR2 as SQIVND (reference sequence). Trimming stripped 0 bases from V and 6 bases from J, with 6 bases between. The CDR3 nucleotides are TGTGCCAGTAGTATAGAGAGGTTTCAGCCCCAGCATTTT. It translates to CASSIERFQPQHF.

This clone was seen just once. This sequence joins TRBV19 and TRBJ1-1; D uncertain. The germline V and J ends were trimmed by 5 bases and 6 bases, with 7 bases remaining between them. Germline loops: CDR1 LNHDA, CDR2 SQIVND (reference sequence). The CDR3 contains 11 residues. CDR3 sequence: CASSLGAEAFF. The CDR3 DNA reads as TGTGCCAGTAGTCTTGGGGCTGAAGCTTTCTTT.

V gene TRBV5-8 combines with J gene TRBJ1-6, with D hard to call. V was cut by 5 bases and J by 10 bases, with 13 bases left in between. The V gene's germline CDR1 is SGHTS and CDR2 YDEGEE. The CDR3 loop spans 13 amino acids. The CDR3 nucleotides read TGTGCCAGCAGGCGTTGGACGGGATCACCCCTCCACTTT. It translates to CASRRWTGSPLHF.

This chain joins TRBV27 and TRBJ1-1; a possible D gene is TRBD1 (5 bases). Germline V lookup: CDR1 MNHEY, CDR2 SMNVEV (reference sequence). The V and J ends lost 6 bases and 0 bases respectively, with 11 bases between them. CDR3 length equals 14 residues. The chain's CDR3 is CASSRQTMNTEAFF. For the CDR3, the DNA is TGTGCCAGCAGCCGACAGACCATGAACACTGAAGCTTTCTTT.